A single T cell receptor (beta chain) is shown here with its context. This sample stems from a study of spatial heterogeneity in lung cancer. Study-wide context: In raw reads, more than 8.5 appearances on average were recorded for each unique TCR and UMI combination.

V gave up 8 bases and J gave up 1 base; unmatched junction bases: 6. Germline V gene sequence: CDR1 SGHTA, CDR2 FQGNSA. This CDR3 is built from 14 residues. Every TCR cDNA molecule carried a tag that served as a unique molecular identifier. TCRdb independently ran MiXCR on the 5' RACE reads; one entry per CDR3 protein. The table includes 50,000 to 55,000 distinct CDR3 sequences, less than 8.5% detected once. Documented time point: sample taken at primary tumor resection. No cell sorting; template was whole RNA from tumor, lung tissue or PBMC. Samples came from 72 TRACERx patients with untreated early-stage lung cancer.

V usage is TRBV7-2 and J usage is TRBJ2-5, with 8 bases identical to TRBD1. The sequenced sample was PBMCs, obtained at surgery. The sequence derives from a female donor with early-stage non-small cell lung cancer. The CDR3 DNA reads as TGTGCCAGCGGAGGACAGGGCCTCCAAGAGACCCAGTACTTC. It encodes CASGGQGLQETQYF. Looking up the rest from reference TRBV7-2 and TRBJ2-5 gives the full variable domain: GAGVSQSPSNKVTEKGKDVELRCDPISGHTALYWYRQSLGQGLEFLIYFQGNSAPDKSGLPSDRFSAERTGGSVSTLTIQRTQQEDSAVYLCASGGQGLQETQYFGPGTRLLVL.